These T cell receptor beta chains were read from a single sample in a study of shared clonotypes between healthy human individuals. Assay: immunoSEQ multiplex PCR; the TCRdb copy retains only in-frame clones and omits some. The data contain 1 million to 1.3 million clones, around 78% of them seen just once; the ten biggest clones take up more than 0.55%. The source material was memory CD4+ T cells from PBMCs. These receptors were collected from a man aged 18 to 29 in good health. Some clones in this sample may be carry-over from other donors' samples. CDR3s include the opening cysteine and the closing phenylalanine or tryptophan. A D gene is named only where the DNA matches it firmly. A row's size may be missing; if present it is once, few, many or a size class.

-,-,TRBJ2-1,TRBV6-1,TGTGCCCCTGGATGGCATGAGCAGTTCTTC,CAPGWHEQFF
-,-,TRBJ2-7,TRBV2,TGTGCCAGCAGTCAGTGGCGCACCTACGAGCAGTACTTC,CASSQWRTYEQYF
-,-,TRBJ2-7,TRBV10-3,TGTGCCATCAGTGATTCGGTCAGGGGTTCCTACGAGCAGTACTTC,CAISDSVRGSYEQYF
TRBD1,few,TRBJ1-1,TRBV7-2,TGTGCCAGCAGTCCCAACAGGGGAACTGAAGCTTTCTTT,CASSPNRGTEAFF
-,-,TRBJ1-1,TRBV27,TGTGCCAGCAGTTTACAGGGTAACTTGGGCACTGAAGCTTTCTTT,CASSLQGNLGTEAFF
-,-,TRBJ2-3,TRBV9,TGTGCCAGCAGCGTAGGAACGGGATACTACACAGATACGCAGTATTTT,CASSVGTGYYTDTQYF
TRBD2,-,TRBJ2-7,TRBV7-2,TGTGCCAGCAGCGAGAGGGCGCTTGCGGGAGGGCTCTACGAGCAGTACTTC,CASSERALAGGLYEQYF
-,-,TRBJ1-5,TRBV21-1,TGTGCCAGCAGCAAGTGTCAGGGAAGCAATCAGCCCCAGCATTTT,CASSKCQGSNQPQHF
-,-,TRBJ1-4,TRBV29-1,TGCAGCGTTGAAGAGGGTGTCCGAGGCTCAACTAATGAAAAACTGTTTTTT,CSVEEGVRGSTNEKLFF
TRBD1,-,TRBJ2-7,TRBV7-2,TGTGCCAGCAGCTCCGGACAGGGGGGCTCCTACGAGCAGTACTTC,CASSSGQGGSYEQYF
-,-,TRBJ2-5,TRBV28,TGTGCCAGCACAGGGTTTCGGGAGACCCAGTACTTC,CASTGFRETQYF
-,-,TRBJ2-7,TRBV10-3,TGTGCCATCTCGGATAGCAGAAAATACGAGCAGTACTTC,CAISDSRKYEQYF
-,-,TRBJ1-1,TRBV5-1,TGCGCCAGCAGTAGACGGTATCAGACTGAAGCTTTCTTT,CASSRRYQTEAFF
-,-,TRBJ1-2,TRBV5-6,TGTGCCAGCAGCTTGAGGGAGGGCTACACCTTC,CASSLREGYTF
-,-,TRBJ1-2,TRBV28,TGTGCCAGCAGTCACAGCTATGGCTACACCTTC,CASSHSYGYTF
-,few,TRBJ2-4,TRBV14,TGTGCCAGCAGCAAGACGACTGTGGCCAAAAACATTCAGTACTTC,CASSKTTVAKNIQYF
-,-,TRBJ2-2,TRBV2,TGTGCCAGCAGTGCATTAGTAAATACCGGGGAGCTGTTTTTT,CASSALVNTGELFF
-,-,TRBJ1-5,TRBV19,TGTGCCAGTAGTATGGTTGCCAGGAAGGGCGGTCAGCCCCAGCATTTT,CASSMVARKGGQPQHF
-,many,TRBJ1-5,TRBV29-1,TGCAGCGTTGGTGCGGAGAATCAGCCCCAGCATTTT,CSVGAENQPQHF
-,once,TRBJ2-2,TRBV14,TGTGCCAGCAGCCGTAGTTCTAGCAGCCCGAACACCGGGGAGCTGTTTTTT,CASSRSSSSPNTGELFF
-,-,TRBJ2-1,TRBV6-5,TGTGCCAGCACTAAATACCCCTCCTACAATGAGCAGTTCTTC,CASTKYPSYNEQFF
-,-,TRBJ1-2,TRBV6-5,TGTGCCAGCAGTCCGGGCAGCGTCTATGGCTACACCTTC,CASSPGSVYGYTF
TRBD2,-,TRBJ2-2,TRBV7-2,TGTGCCAGCAGCTACCTGGGACTAGCGGAAACCACCGGGGAGCTGTTTTTT,CASSYLGLAETTGELFF
TRBD1,-,TRBJ2-5,TRBV25-1,TGTGCCAGCAGTGAATGGGGGACAGGGGGGCGGGAGACCCAGTACTTC,CASSEWGTGGRETQYF
-,-,TRBJ2-2,TRBV6-1,TGTGCCAGCAGTGGAGCCTCGAACACCGGGGAGCTGTTTTTT,CASSGASNTGELFF
-,-,TRBJ2-3,TRBV6-5,TGTGCCAGCAGAGGGGGGGGCACAGATACGCAGTATTTT,CASRGGGTDTQYF
-,-,TRBJ2-7,TRBV2,TGTGCCAGCGGCCGCGAGGGGATATCCTACGAGCAGTACTTC,CASGREGISYEQYF
-,-,TRBJ2-1,TRBV18,TGTGCCAGCTCACTCCCGGTTCTCACCACCCCCAATGAGTTCTTC,CASSLPVLTTPNEFF
TRBD2,-,TRBJ2-3,TRBV28,TGTGCCAGCAGTTTCTCAGTAAAACTAGCGGGCCAACATCGGGATACGCAGTATTTT,CASSFSVKLAGQHRDTQYF
-,-,TRBJ2-3,TRBV4-2,TGTGCCAGCAGCCAAGAACTACTTAGGGCGGTCACGCAGTATTTT,CASSQELLRAVTQYF